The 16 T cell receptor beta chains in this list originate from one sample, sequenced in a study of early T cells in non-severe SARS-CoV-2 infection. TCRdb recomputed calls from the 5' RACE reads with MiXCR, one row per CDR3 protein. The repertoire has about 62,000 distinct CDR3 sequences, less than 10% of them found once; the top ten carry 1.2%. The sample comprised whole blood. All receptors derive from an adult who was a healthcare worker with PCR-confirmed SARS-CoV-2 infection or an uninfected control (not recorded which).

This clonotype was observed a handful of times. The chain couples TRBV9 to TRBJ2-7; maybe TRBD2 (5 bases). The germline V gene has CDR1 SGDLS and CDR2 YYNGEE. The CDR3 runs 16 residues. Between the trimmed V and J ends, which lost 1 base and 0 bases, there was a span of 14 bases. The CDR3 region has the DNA TGTGCCAGCAGCGTATTCGGCCGGGATCGCTCCTACGAGCAGTACGTC. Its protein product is CASSVFGRDRSYEQYV.

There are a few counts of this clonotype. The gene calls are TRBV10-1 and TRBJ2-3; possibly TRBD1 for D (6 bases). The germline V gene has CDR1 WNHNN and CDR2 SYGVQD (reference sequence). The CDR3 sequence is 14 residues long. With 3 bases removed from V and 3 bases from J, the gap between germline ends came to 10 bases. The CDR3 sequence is CASSDDRLTDTQYF. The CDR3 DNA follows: TGCGCCAGCAGTGACGACAGGTTAACAGATACGCAGTATTTT.

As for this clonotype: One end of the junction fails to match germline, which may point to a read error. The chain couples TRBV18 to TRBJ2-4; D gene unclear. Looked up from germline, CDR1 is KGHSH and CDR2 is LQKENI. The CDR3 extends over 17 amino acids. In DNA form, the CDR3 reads TGTGCCAGCTCCCCACCTCAAGAGAAAATAGCCAAAAACATTCAGTACTTC. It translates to CASSPPQEKIAKNIQYF.

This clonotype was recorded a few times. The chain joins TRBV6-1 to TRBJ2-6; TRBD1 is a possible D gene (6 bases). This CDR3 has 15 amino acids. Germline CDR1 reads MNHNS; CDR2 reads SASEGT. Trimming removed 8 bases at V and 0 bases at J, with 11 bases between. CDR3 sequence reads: CASQPQGSGANVLTF. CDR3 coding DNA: TGTGCCAGCCAGCCACAGGGCTCTGGGGCCAACGTCCTGACTTTC.

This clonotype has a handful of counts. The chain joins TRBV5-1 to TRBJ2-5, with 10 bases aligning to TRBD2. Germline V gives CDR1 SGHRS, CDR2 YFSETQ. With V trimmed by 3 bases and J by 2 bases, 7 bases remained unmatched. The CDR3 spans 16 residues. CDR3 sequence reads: CASSSKLAGPQETQYF. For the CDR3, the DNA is TGCGCCAGCAGCTCAAAACTAGCGGGGCCTCAAGAGACCCAGTACTTC.

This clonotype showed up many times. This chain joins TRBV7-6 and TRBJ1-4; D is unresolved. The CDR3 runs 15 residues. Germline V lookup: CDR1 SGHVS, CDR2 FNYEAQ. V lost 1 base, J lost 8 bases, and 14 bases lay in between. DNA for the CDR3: TGTGCCAGCAGCTTAGACTCGGGAAGTGGGGAAAAACTGTTTTTT. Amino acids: CASSLDSGSGEKLFF.

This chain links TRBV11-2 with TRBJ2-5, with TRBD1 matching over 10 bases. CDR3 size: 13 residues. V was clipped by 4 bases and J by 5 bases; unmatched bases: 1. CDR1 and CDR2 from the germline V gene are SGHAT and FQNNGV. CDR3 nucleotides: TGTGCCAGCAGCTCGGACAGGGGGGAGACCCAGTACTTC. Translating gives CASSSDRGETQYF.

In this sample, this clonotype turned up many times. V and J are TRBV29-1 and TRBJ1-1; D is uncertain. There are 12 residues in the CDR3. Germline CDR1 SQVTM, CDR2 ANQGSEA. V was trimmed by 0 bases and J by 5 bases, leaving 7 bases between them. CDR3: CSVEDPLTEAFF. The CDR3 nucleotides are TGCAGCGTTGAAGATCCCTTAACTGAAGCTTTCTTT.

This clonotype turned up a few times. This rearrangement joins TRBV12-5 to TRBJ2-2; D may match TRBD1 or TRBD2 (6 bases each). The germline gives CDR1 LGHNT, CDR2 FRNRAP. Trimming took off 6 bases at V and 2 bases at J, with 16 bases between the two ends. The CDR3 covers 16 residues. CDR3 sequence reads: CASGPSRGRNTGELFF. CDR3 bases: TGTGCTAGTGGACCTTCTCGGGGGCGAAACACCGGGGAGCTGTTTTTT.

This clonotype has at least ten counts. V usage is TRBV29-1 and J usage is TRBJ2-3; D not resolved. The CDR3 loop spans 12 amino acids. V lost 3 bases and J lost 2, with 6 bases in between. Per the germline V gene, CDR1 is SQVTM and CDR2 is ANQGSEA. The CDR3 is CSVEVVTDTQYF. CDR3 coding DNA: TGCAGCGTTGAGGTGGTCACAGATACGCAGTATTTT.

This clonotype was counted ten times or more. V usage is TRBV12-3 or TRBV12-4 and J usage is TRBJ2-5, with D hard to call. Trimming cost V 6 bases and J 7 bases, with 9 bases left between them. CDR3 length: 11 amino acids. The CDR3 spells CASSLSGTQYF. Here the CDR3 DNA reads TGTGCCAGCAGCCTTTCGGGGACCCAGTACTTC.

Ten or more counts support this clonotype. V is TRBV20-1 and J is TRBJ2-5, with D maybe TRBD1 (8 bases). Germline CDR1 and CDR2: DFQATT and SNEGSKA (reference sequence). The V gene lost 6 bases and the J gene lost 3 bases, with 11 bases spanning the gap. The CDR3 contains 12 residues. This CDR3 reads CSAQGGKETQYF. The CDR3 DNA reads TGCAGTGCACAGGGGGGGAAAGAGACCCAGTACTTC.

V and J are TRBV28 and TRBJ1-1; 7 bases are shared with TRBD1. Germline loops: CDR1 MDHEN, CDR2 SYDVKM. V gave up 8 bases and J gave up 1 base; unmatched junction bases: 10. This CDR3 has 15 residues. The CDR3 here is CASLSRGEANTEAFF. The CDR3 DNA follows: TGTGCCAGCCTCTCCAGGGGGGAGGCGAACACTGAAGCTTTCTTT. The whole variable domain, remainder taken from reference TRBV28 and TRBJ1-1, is DVKVTQSSRYLVKRTGEKVFLECVQDMDHENMFWYRQDPGLGLRLIYFSYDVKMKEKGDIPEGYSVSREKKERFSLILESASTNQTSMYLCASLSRGEANTEAFFGQGTRLTVV.

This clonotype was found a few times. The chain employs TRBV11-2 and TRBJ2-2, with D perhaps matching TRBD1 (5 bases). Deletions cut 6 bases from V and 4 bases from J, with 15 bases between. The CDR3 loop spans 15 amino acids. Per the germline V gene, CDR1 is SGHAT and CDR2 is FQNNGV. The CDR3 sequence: CASSPAGILTGELFF. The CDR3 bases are TGTGCCAGCAGTCCTGCAGGGATTCTCACCGGGGAGCTGTTTTTT.

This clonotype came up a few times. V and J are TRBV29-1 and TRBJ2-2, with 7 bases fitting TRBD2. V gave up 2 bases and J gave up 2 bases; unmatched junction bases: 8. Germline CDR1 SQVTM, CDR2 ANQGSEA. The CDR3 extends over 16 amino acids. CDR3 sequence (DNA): TGCAGCGTTGAAACAGCGGGACGGATCAACACCGGGGAGCTGTTTTTT. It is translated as CSVETAGRINTGELFF.

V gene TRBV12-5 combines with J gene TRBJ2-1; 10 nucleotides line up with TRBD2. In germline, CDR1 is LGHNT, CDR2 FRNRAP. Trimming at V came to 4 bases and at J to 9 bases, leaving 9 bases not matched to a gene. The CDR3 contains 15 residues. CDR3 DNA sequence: TGTGCTAGTGGTTCCCATGGACTAGCGGTCTCTGAGCAGTTCTTC. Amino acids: CASGSHGLAVSEQFF.